Sequencing of this T cell receptor beta chain was carried out in a study of T cell responses to AZD1222 COVID-19 vaccine. General observations from the study: Reports indicate that nearly half of spike-specific TCRs are directed at unmutated variant regions. The donor cohort was predominantly white British with a female majority, and clonal diversity may have been underestimated.

Trimming at V came to 0 bases and at J to 3 bases, leaving 2 bases not matched to a gene. This CDR3 has 16 residues. Germline assignment: CDR1 MNHNS and CDR2 SASEGT. Remarks on this clone: The antigen is undetermined.

The repertoire was sequenced with immunoSEQ multiplex PCR; TCRdb's copy has only in-frame clones and lacks some. The table shows about 140,000 clones, with 92% occurring only once. The material sequenced was peripheral blood, taken on day 0 of AZD1222 vaccination. The V and J genes are TRBV6-1 and TRBJ1-2; 12 bases map to TRBD1. This TCR was recovered from an adult in good health. The CDR3 protein is CASSEAGTGGYYGYTF. The CDR3 DNA is TGTGCCAGCAGTGAAGCCGGGACAGGGGGCTACTATGGCTACACCTTC.